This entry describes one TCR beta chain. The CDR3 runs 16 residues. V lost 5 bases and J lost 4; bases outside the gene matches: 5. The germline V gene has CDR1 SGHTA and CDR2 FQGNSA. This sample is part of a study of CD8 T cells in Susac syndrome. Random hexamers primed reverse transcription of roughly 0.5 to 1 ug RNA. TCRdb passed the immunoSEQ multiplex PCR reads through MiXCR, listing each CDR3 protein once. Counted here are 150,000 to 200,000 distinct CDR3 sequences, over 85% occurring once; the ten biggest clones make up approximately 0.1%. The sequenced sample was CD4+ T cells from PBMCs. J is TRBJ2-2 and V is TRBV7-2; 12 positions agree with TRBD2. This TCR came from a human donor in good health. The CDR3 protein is CASSPTSGRLTGELFF. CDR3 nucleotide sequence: TGTGCCAGCAGCCCAACTAGCGGGAGGCTCACCGGGGAGCTGTTTTTT.